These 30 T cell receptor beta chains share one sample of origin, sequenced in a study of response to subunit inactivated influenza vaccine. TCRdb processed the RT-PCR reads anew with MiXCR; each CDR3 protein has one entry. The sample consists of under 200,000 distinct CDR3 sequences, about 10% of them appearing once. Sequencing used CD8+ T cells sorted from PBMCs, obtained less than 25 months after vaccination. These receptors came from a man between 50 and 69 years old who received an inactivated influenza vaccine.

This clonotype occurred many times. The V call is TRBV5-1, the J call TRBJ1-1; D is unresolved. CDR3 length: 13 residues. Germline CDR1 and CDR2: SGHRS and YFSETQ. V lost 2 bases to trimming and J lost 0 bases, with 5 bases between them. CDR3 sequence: CASSLTMNTEAFF. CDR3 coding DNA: TGCGCCAGCAGCTTAACCATGAACACTGAAGCTTTCTTT.

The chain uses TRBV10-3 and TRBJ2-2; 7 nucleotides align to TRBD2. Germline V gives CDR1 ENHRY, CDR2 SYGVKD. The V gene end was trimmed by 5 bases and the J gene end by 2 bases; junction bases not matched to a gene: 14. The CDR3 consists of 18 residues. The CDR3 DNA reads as TGTGCCATCAGTAACCTTACTGGGAGGGCTGTTAACACCGGGGAGCTGTTTTTT. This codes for CAISNLTGRAVNTGELFF.

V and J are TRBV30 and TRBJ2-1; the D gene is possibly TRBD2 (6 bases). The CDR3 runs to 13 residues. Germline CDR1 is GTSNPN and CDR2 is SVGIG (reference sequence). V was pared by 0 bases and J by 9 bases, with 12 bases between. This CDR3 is CAWSVAGSGEQFF. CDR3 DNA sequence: TGTGCCTGGAGTGTCGCGGGGAGTGGTGAGCAGTTCTTC. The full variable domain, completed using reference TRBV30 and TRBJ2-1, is SQTIHQWPATLVQPVGSPLSLECTVEGTSNPNLYWYRQAAGRGLQLLFYSVGIGQISSEVPQNLSASRPQDRQFILSSKKLLLSDSGFYLCAWSVAGSGEQFFGPGTRLTVL.

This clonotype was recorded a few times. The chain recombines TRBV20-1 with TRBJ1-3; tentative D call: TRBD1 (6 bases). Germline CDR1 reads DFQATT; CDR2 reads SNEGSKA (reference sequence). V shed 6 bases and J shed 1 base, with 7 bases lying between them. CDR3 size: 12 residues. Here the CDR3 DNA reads TGCAGTGCCACAGGGTCTGGAAACACCATATATTTT. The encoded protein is CSATGSGNTIYF.

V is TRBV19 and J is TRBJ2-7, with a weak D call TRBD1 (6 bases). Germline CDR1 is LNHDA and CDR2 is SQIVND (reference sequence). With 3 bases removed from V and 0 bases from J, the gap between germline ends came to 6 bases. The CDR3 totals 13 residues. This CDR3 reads CASSMGHSYEQYF. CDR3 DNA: TGTGCCAGTAGTATGGGACACTCCTACGAGCAGTACTTC. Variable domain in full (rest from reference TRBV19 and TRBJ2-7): DGGITQSPKYLFRKEGQNVTLSCEQNLNHDAMYWYRQDPGQGLRLIYYSQIVNDFQKGDIAEGYSVSREKKESFPLTVTSAQKNPTAFYLCASSMGHSYEQYFGPGTRLTVT.

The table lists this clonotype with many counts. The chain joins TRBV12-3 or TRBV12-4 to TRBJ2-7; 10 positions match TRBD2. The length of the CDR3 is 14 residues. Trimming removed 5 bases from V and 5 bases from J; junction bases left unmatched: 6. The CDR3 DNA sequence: TGTGCCAGCAGTCTAAGCGGGGGGGCCCACGAGCAGTACTTC. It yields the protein CASSLSGGAHEQYF.

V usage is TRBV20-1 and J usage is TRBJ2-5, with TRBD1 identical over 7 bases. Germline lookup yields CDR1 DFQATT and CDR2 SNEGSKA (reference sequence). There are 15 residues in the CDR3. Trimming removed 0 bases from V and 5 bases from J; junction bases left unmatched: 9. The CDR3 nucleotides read TGCAGTGCTAGAGATTCCGGACAGGAGTGGGAGACCCAGTACTTC. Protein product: CSARDSGQEWETQYF.

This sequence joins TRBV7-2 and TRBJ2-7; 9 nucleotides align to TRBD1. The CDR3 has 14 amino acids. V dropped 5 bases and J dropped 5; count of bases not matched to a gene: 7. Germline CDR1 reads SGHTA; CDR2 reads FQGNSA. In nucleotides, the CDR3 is TGTGCCAGCAGCCAGGACGGGACAGGGCACGAGCAGTACTTC. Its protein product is CASSQDGTGHEQYF.

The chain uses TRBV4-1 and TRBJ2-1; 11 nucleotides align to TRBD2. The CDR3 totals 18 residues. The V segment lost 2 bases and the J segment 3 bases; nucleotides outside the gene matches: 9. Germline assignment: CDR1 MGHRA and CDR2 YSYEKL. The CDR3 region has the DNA TGCGCCAGCAGCCAATTCGCGGCCGGGACTAGCGGCTACAATGAGCAGTTCTTC. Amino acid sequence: CASSQFAAGTSGYNEQFF.

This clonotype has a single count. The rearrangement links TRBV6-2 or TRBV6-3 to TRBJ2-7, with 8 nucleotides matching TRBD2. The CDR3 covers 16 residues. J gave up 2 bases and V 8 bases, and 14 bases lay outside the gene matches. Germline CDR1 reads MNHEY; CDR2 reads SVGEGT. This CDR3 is CASCLSETSAPYEQYF. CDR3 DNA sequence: TGTGCCAGCTGCCTTTCCGAGACTAGCGCTCCCTACGAGCAGTACTTC.

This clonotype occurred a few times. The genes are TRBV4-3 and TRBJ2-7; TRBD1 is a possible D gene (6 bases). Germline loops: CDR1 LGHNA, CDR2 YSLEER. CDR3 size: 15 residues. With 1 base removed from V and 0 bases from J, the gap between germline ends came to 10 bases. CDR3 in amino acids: CASSQVQGPSYEQYF. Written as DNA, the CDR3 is TGCGCCAGCAGCCAAGTTCAGGGGCCCTCCTACGAGCAGTACTTC.

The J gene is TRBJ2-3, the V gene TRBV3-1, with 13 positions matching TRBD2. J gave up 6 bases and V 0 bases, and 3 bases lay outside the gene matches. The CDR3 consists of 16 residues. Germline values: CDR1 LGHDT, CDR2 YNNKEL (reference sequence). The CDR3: CASSQDGTSGADTQYF. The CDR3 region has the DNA TGTGCCAGCAGCCAAGATGGGACTAGCGGGGCGGATACGCAGTATTTT.

In DNA, the CDR3 is TGTGCCAGCAGCGTAGGAGGGATAAATCAGCCCCAGCATTTT. The encoded protein is CASSVGGINQPQHF. V gene TRBV9 combines with J gene TRBJ1-5, with D hard to call. The CDR3 is 14 amino acids. The V gene's germline CDR1 is SGDLS and CDR2 YYNGEE. The germline V and J ends were trimmed by 0 bases and 4 bases, with 8 bases remaining between them.

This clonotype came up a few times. CDR3 residues: CASSLTSGGSNEQYF. In DNA form, the CDR3 reads TGTGCCAGCAGCTTGACTAGCGGGGGGAGCAACGAGCAGTACTTC. V gene TRBV11-1 combines with J gene TRBJ2-7, with 13 positions matching TRBD2. V trimming: 3 bases; J trimming: 5 bases; junction bases outside the gene matches: 4. The CDR3 loop spans 15 amino acids. CDR1 is SGHAT and CDR2 is FQDESV in the germline V gene (reference sequence).

The CDR3 sequence: CASSLGQGLPNYEQYF. CDR3 nucleotide sequence: TGCGCCAGCAGCCTAGGACAGGGCCTACCGAACTACGAGCAGTACTTC. This chain links TRBV5-1 with TRBJ2-7, with 8 bases identical to TRBD1. This CDR3 is 16 amino acids long. V shed 4 bases, J shed 3 bases, and the junction held 12 bases outside the gene matches. Germline-derived CDR1 and CDR2 are SGHRS and YFSETQ.

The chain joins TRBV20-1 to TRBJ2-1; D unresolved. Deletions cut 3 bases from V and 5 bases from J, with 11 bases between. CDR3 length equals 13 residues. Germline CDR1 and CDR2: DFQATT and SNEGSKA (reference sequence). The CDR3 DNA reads TGCAGTGCTAGCAAACCGAATAACAATGAGCAGTTCTTC. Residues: CSASKPNNNEQFF.

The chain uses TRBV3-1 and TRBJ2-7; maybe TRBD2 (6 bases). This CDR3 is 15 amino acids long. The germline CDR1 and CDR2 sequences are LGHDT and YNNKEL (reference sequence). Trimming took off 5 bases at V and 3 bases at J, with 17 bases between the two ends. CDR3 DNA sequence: TGTGCCAGCAGCGTTGGTGGACTATCAGTCTACGAGCAGTACTTC. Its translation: CASSVGGLSVYEQYF.

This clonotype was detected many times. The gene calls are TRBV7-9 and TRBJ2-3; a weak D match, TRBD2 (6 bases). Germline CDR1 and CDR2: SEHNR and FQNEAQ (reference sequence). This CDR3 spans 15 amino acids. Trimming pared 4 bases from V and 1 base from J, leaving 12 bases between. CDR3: CASSYTGVGTDTQYF. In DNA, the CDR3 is TGTGCCAGCAGCTACACGGGAGTTGGCACAGATACGCAGTATTTT.

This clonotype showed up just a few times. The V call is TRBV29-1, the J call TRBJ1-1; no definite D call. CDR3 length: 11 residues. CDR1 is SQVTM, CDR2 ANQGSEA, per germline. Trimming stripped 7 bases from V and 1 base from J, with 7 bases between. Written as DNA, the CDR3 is TGCAGCGCACGGAAGAACACTGAAGCTTTCTTT. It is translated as CSARKNTEAFF.

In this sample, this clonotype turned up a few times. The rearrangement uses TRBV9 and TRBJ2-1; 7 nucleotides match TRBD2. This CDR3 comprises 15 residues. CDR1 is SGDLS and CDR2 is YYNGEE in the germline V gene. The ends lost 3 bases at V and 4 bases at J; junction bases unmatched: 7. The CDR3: CASSGPSGTYNEQFF. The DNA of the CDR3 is TGTGCCAGCAGCGGACCTAGCGGAACTTACAATGAGCAGTTCTTC.

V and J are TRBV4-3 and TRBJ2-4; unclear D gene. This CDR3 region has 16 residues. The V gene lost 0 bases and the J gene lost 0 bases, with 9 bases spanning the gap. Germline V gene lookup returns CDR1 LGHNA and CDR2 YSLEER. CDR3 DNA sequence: TGCGCCAGCAGCCAAGAGGAGCTGCCAGCCAAAAACATTCAGTACTTC. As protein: CASSQEELPAKNIQYF.

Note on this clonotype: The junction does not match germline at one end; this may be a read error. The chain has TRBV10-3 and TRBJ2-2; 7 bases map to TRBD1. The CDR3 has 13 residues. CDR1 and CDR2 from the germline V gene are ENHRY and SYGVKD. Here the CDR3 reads CPIRDRDTGELFF. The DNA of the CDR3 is TGTCCCATCAGAGACAGGGACACCGGGGAGCTGTTTTTT.

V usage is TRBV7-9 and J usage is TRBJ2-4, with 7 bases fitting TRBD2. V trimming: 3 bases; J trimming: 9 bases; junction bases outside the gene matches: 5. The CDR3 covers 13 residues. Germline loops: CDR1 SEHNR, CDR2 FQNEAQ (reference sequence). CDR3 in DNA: TGTGCCAGCAGCTTGTATACGGGGGGCATTCAGTACTTC. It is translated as CASSLYTGGIQYF.

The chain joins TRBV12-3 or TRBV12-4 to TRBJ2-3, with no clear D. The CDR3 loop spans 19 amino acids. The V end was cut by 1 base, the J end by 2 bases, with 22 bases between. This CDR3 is CASSLEWVKSQSDTDTQYF. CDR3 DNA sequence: TGTGCCAGCAGTTTAGAATGGGTTAAATCTCAGAGCGACACAGATACGCAGTATTTT.

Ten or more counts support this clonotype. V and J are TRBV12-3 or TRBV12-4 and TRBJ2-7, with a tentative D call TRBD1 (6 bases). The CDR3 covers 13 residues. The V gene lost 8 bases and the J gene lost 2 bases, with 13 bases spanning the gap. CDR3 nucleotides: TGTGCCAGCTCCGACAGGTATACCTACGAGCAGTACTTC. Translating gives CASSDRYTYEQYF.

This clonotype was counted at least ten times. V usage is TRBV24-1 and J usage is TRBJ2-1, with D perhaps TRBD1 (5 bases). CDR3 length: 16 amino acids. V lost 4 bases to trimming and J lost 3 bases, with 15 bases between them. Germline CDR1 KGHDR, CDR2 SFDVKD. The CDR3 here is CATSEGRTSFYNEQFF. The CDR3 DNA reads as TGTGCCACCAGTGAGGGGCGGACGAGCTTCTACAATGAGCAGTTCTTC.

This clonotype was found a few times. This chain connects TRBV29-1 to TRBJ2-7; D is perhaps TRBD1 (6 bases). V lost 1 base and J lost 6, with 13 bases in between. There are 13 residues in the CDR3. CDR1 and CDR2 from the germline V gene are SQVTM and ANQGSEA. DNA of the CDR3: TGCAGCGTTGAAGTCCGAACAGGGATCGAGCAGTACTTC. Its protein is CSVEVRTGIEQYF.

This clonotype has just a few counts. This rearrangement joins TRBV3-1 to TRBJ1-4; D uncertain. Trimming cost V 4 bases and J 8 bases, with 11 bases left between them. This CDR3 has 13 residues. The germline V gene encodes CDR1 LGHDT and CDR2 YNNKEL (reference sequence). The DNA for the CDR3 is TGTGCCAGCAGCCCCCTGATAAGGGAAAAACTGTTTTTT. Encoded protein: CASSPLIREKLFF.

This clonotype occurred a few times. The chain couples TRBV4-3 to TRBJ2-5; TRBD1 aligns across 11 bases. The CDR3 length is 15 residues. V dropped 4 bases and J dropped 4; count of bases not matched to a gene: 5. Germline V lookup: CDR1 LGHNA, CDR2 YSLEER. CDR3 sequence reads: CASSPGTGGAETQYF. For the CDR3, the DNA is TGCGCCAGCAGCCCCGGGACAGGGGGAGCAGAGACCCAGTACTTC.

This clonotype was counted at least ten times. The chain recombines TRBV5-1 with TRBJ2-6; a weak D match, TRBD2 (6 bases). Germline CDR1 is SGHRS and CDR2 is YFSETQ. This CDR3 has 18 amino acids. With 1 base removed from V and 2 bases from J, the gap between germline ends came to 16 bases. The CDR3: CASSLIPGLTAGANVLTF. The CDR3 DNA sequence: TGCGCCAGCAGCTTGATTCCGGGACTGACCGCTGGGGCCAACGTCCTGACTTTC.